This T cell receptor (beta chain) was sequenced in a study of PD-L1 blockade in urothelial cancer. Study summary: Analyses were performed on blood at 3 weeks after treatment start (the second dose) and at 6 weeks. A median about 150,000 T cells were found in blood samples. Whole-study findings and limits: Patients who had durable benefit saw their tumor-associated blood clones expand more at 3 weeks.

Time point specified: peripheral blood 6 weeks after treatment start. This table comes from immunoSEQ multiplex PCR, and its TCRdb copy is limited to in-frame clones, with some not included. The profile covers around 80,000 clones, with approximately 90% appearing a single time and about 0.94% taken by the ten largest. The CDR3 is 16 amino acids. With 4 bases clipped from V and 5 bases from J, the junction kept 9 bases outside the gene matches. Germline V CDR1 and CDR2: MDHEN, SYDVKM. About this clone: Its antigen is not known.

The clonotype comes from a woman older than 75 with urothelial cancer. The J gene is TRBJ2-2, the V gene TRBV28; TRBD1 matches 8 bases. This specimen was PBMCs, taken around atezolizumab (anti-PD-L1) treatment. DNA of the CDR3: TGTGCCAGCAGTTCAGGGGGCGGAGAGGTAACCGGGGAGCTGTTTTTT. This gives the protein CASSSGGGEVTGELFF. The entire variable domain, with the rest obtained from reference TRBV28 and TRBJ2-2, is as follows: DVKVTQSSRYLVKRTGEKVFLECVQDMDHENMFWYRQDPGLGLRLIYFSYDVKMKEKGDIPEGYSVSREKKERFSLILESASTNQTSMYLCASSSGGGEVTGELFFGEGSRLTVL.